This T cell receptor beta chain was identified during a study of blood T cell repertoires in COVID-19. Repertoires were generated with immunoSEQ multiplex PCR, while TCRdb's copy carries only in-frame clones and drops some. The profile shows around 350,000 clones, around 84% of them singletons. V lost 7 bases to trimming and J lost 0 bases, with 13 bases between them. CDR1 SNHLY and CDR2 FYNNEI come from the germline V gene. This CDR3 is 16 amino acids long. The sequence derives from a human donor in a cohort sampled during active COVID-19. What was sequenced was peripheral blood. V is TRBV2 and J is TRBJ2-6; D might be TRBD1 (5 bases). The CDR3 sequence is CASNDPRDSGANVLTF. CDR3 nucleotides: TGTGCCAGCAACGACCCCAGGGACTCTGGGGCCAACGTCCTGACTTTC.